This TCR beta chain was recovered during a study of T-cell reconstitution after alpha-beta-depleted transplantation in children. Overall study results and limits: From newly produced T cells came most of the T-cell counts and diversity one year after transplant. After transplant, high TCRbeta diversity at day 60 in some patients arose from surviving recipient T cells and thymic progenitors.

This clonotype was seen only a few times. What it binds is unknown. As it was prepared, the TCRbeta library received unique molecular identifiers. TCRdb itself ran the PCR reads through MiXCR, one entry per CDR3 protein. The table includes 900,000 or so distinct CDR3 sequences, about 15% detected once. With V trimmed by 4 bases and J by 8 bases, 8 bases remained unmatched. The CDR3 runs 14 residues. In germline, CDR1 is SGHTA, CDR2 FQGTGA. This sequence originates from a male patient aged 10 to 17 who had a stem cell transplant for acute lymphoblastic leukemia, so the T cells may come from the graft donor. The chain links TRBV7-3 to TRBJ1-1, with 9 nucleotides matching TRBD1. Sequencing used PBMCs, mostly from graft donor cells, obtained 360 days after TCRalphabeta/CD19-depleted stem cell transplant. As DNA, the CDR3 is TGTGCCAGCAGCTCGACCACAGGGGGCATAGAAGCTTTCTTT. Its protein is CASSSTTGGIEAFF.